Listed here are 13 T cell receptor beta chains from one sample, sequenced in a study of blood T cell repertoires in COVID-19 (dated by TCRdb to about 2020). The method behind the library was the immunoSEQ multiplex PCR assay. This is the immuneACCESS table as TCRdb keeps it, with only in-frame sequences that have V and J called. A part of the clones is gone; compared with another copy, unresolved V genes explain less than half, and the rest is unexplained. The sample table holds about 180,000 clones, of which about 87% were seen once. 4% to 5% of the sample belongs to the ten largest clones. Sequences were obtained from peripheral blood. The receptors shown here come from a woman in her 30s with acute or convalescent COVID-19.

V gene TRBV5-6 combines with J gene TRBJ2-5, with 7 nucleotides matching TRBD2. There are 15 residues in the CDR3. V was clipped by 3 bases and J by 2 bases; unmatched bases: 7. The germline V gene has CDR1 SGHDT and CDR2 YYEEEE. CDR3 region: CASSSGLVGQETQYF. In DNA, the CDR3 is TGTGCCAGCAGCTCCGGACTAGTTGGACAAGAGACCCAGTACTTC.

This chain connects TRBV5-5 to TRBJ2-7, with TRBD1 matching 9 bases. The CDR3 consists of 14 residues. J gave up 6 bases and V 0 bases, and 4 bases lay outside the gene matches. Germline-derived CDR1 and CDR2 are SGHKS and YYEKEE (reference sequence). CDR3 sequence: CASSLEGQGPEQYF. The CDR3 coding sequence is TGTGCCAGCAGCTTGGAGGGACAGGGACCCGAGCAGTACTTC.

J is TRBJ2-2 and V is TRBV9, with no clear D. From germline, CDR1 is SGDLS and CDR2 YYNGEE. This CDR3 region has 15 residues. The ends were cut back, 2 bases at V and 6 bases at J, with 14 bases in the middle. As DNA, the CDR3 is TGTGCCAGCAGCGTTTCGTCGTTAGTACCCGGGGAGCTGTTTTTT. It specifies CASSVSSLVPGELFF.

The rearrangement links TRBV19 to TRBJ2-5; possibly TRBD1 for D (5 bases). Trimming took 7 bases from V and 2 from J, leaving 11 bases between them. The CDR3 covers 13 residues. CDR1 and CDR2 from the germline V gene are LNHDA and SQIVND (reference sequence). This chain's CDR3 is CASMDNRQETQYF. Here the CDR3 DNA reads TGTGCCAGTATGGACAATAGACAAGAGACCCAGTACTTC.

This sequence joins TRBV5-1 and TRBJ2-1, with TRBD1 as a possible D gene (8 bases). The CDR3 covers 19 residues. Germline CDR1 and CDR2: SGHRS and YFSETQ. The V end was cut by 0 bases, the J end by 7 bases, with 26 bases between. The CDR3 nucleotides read TGCGCCAGCAGCTTGGCCGGGACAGGTCAGGGAGGGCCGGTGAATGAGCAGTTCTTC. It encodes CASSLAGTGQGGPVNEQFF.

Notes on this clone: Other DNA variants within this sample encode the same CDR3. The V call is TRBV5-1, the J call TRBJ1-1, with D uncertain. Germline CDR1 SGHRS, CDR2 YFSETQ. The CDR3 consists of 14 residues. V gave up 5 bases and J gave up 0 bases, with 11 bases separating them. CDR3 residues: CASSSRGMNTEAFF. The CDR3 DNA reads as TGCGCCAGCAGTTCCCGAGGGATGAACACTGAAGCTTTCTTT.

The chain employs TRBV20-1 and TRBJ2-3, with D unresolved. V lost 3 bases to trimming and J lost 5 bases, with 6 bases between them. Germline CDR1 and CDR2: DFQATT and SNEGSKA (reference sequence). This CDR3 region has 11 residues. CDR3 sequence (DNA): TGCAGTGCTAGCAAGCTAGATACGCAGTATTTT. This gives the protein CSASKLDTQYF.

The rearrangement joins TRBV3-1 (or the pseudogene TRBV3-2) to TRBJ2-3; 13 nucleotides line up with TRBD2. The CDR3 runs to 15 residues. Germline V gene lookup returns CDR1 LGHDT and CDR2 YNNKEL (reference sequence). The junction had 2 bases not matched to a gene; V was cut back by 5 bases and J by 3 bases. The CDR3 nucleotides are TGTGCCAGCAGCAGGACTAGCGGGAGTACAGATACGCAGTATTTT. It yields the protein CASSRTSGSTDTQYF.

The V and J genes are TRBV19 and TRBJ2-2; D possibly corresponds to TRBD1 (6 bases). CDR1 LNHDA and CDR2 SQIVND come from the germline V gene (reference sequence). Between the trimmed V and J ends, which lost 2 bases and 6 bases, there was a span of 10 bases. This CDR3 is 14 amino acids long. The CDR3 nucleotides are TGTGCCAGTAGTATATCATACAGGGCCGGGGAGCTGTTTTTT. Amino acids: CASSISYRAGELFF.

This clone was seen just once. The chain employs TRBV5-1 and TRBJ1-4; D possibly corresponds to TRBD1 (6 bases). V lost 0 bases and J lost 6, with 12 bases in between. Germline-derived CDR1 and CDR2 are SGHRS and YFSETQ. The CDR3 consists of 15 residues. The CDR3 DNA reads TGCGCCAGCAGCTTGGCCGGGACAACGGATGAAAAACTGTTTTTT. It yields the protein CASSLAGTTDEKLFF. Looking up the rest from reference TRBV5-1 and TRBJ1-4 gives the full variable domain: KAGVTQTPRYLIKTRGQQVTLSCSPISGHRSVSWYQQTPGQGLQFLFEYFSETQRNKGNFPGRFSGRQFSNSRSEMNVSTLELGDSALYLCASSLAGTTDEKLFFGSGTQLSVL.

The DNA for the CDR3 is TGTGCCAGCAAACCCAGTATAGCGGGAGACGAGCAGTACTTC. It encodes CASKPSIAGDEQYF. V is TRBV6-5 and J is TRBJ2-7; 9 nucleotides agree with TRBD2. The CDR3 spans 14 residues. Losses at the gene ends were 7 bases for V and 5 bases for J; bases not matched to a gene: 9. Looked up from germline, CDR1 is MNHEY and CDR2 is SVGAGI.

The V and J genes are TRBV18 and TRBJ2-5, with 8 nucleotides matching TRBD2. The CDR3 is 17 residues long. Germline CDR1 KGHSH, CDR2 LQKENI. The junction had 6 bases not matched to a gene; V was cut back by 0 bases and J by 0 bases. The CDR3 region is CASSPPPQRGYQETQYF. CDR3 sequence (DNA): TGTGCCAGCTCACCACCGCCCCAGCGGGGGTACCAAGAGACCCAGTACTTC.

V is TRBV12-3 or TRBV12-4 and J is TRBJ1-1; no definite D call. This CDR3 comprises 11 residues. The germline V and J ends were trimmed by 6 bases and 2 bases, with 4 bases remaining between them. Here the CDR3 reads CASSINTEAFF. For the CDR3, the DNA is TGTGCCAGCAGCATCAACACTGAAGCTTTCTTT.